The rows below give T cell receptor beta chains drawn from one sample of a study of OX40 agonist ivuxolimab in advanced cancers. Only in-frame clones appear in the TCRdb table, and some are missing; sequencing was by immunoSEQ multiplex PCR. The table has 70,000 to 80,000 clones, roughly 80% seen once. Sequencing used CD4+ or CD8+ T cells sorted from blood, obtained in a trial of the OX40 agonist ivuxolimab. These receptors were taken from an adult with an advanced solid tumor such as melanoma, head and neck, liver or kidney cancer. The CDR3 runs from the conserved cysteine through the conserved F or W. The order of the fields is V gene, D gene, J gene, clone size, CDR3 DNA, CDR3 protein. A D gene is named only where the DNA matches it firmly. Part of the rows lack a size; the others show once, few, many or a class for expanded clones.

TRBV2,NA,TRBJ1-2,NA,TGTGCCAGCCCGACAGGAACCGGAGATGGCTACACCTTC,CASPTGTGDGYTF
TRBV2,NA,TRBJ1-4,NA,TGTGCCAGCAGTTTGGACGGGTCTAATGAAAAACTGTTTTTT,CASSLDGSNEKLFF
TRBV7-2,NA,TRBJ2-2,NA,TGTGCCAGCACCCCGGAGGGGGCGATAGCCGGGGAGCTGTTTTTT,CASTPEGAIAGELFF
TRBV25-1,NA,TRBJ2-6,NA,TGTGCCAGCAGTGACTCAGGGGTGTCTGGGGCCAACGTCCTGACTTTC,CASSDSGVSGANVLTF
TRBV5-1,TRBD1,TRBJ2-3,NA,TGCGCCAGCGGACCGGACAGGGACGCAGATACGCAGTATTTT,CASGPDRDADTQYF
TRBV5-1,NA,TRBJ1-3,NA,TGCGCCAGCAGCGAAGGGAACTCTGGAAACACCATATATTTT,CASSEGNSGNTIYF
TRBV7-2,TRBD2,TRBJ2-3,NA,TGTGCCAGCAGCCCGCGACTAGCGGGAGGCACAGATACGCAGTATTTT,CASSPRLAGGTDTQYF
TRBV19,TRBD2,TRBJ2-1,NA,TGTGCCAGTAGTATAGCGAGCGGGGGGTTATTATACAATGAGCAGTTCTTC,CASSIASGGLLYNEQFF
TRBV4-1,NA,TRBJ2-2,NA,TGCGCCAGCAGCCACGTCTTCGGGACGTTGAACACCGGGGAGCTGTTTTTT,CASSHVFGTLNTGELFF
TRBV4-1,TRBD1,TRBJ1-2,NA,TGCGCCAGCAGCCATTGGGGACAGGGAAAAAACTATGGCTACACCTTC,CASSHWGQGKNYGYTF
TRBV18,NA,TRBJ2-3,few,TGTGCCAGCTCGGACTACCAAGATACGCAGTATTTT,CASSDYQDTQYF
TRBV18,NA,TRBJ1-2,NA,TGTGCCAGCTCACCAGGGGCTAACTATGGCTACACCTTC,CASSPGANYGYTF
TRBV5-1,NA,TRBJ2-1,NA,TGCGCCAGCAGCTTGGAAGGGTTGTACAATGAGCAGTTCTTC,CASSLEGLYNEQFF
TRBV9,NA,TRBJ2-1,NA,TGTGCCAGCAGGTACGGGACGGCCTCCTACAATGAGCAGTTCTTC,CASRYGTASYNEQFF
TRBV11-3,TRBD1,TRBJ2-7,NA,TGTGCCAGCAGCTTGGGGACAGGGGGCGGCTACGAGCAGTACTTC,CASSLGTGGGYEQYF
TRBV7-2,TRBD1,TRBJ1-2,NA,TGTGCCAGCAGCTTAGGGACAGGGGATGGCTACACCTTC,CASSLGTGDGYTF
TRBV4-2,TRBD1,TRBJ1-2,once,TGTGCCAGCAAGTCCGCAGGGGGCAGCTATGGCTACACCTTC,CASKSAGGSYGYTF
TRBV15,TRBD1,TRBJ2-3,NA,TGTGCCACCAGCCCCCGGGACAGGGGGCGGGAAACGCAGTATTTT,CATSPRDRGRETQYF
TRBV6-6,NA,TRBJ1-1,once,TGTGCCAGCAGCAGGGAATCCACTGAAGCTTTCTTT,CASSRESTEAFF
TRBV27,TRBD2,TRBJ2-2,NA,TGTGCCAGCGGTTGGATAGCGGGAGGCGCCGGGGAGCTGTTTTTT,CASGWIAGGAGELFF
TRBV21-1,NA,TRBJ2-1,NA,TGTGCCAGCAGACGGGAGCGGGCGAAAGGTTACAATGAGCAGTTCTTC,CASRRERAKGYNEQFF
TRBV11-1,TRBD2,TRBJ2-1,NA,TGTGCCAGCAGCTTAGGACCGGGACTAGCCACTGAGCAGTTCTTC,CASSLGPGLATEQFF
TRBV28,NA,TRBJ2-3,NA,TGTGCCAGCAGCGCAGCAGGATCAAGCACAGATACGCAGTATTTT,CASSAAGSSTDTQYF
TRBV5-1,NA,TRBJ1-5,NA,TGCGCCAGCAGCTTGGCCCCAGGGAATGGACAGCCCCAGCATTTT,CASSLAPGNGQPQHF
TRBV7-2,NA,TRBJ1-2,NA,TGTGCCAGCAGCTTAATCTATGGTGTACGGCTCAACTATGGCTACACCTTC,CASSLIYGVRLNYGYTF
TRBV7-6,NA,TRBJ1-4,NA,TGTGCCAGCAGCTTATCCCCCGATCACTATAATGAAAAACTGTTTTTT,CASSLSPDHYNEKLFF
TRBV2,NA,TRBJ1-6,few,TGTGCCAGCAGTCCACACACAGGGAACGTTTCACCCCTCCACTTT,CASSPHTGNVSPLHF
TRBV7-3,TRBD2,TRBJ2-2,NA,TGTGCCAGCAGCGAGACTAGCGGGAGAGGGAACACCGGGGAGCTGTTTTTT,CASSETSGRGNTGELFF
TRBV2,TRBD1,TRBJ1-1,NA,TGTGCCAGCAGTGCTGGGACAGCGAACACTGAAGCTTTCTTT,CASSAGTANTEAFF
TRBV7-8,NA,TRBJ1-2,medium-sized,TGTGCCAGCAGCTTAGCGCTGGGGTTCTATGGCTACACCTTC,CASSLALGFYGYTF
TRBV11-2,NA,TRBJ2-2,NA,TGTGCCAGCAGCCCGGGGGCTCCGGGACAGCGAAGCACCGGGGAGCTGTTTTTT,CASSPGAPGQRSTGELFF
TRBV5-3,NA,TRBJ1-5,NA,TGTGCCAGAAGCTGGGTTAGGAGTCAGCCCCAGCATTTT,CARSWVRSQPQHF
TRBV6-5,TRBD1,TRBJ1-2,NA,TGTGCCAGCAGTTACGGGCAGGGGGCATGGGGCTACACCTTC,CASSYGQGAWGYTF
TRBV27,TRBD1,TRBJ1-5,NA,TGTGCCAGCAGTCGACAGGGAAGAGATCAGCCCCAGCATTTT,CASSRQGRDQPQHF
TRBV6-5,NA,TRBJ1-5,NA,TGTGCCAGCAGTTACTCAGTGGCCGGAGATCAGCCCCAGCATTTT,CASSYSVAGDQPQHF
TRBV4-2,TRBD2,TRBJ2-3,NA,TGTGCCAGCAGCCAAGAGAGGAGCGGGGGGCCGGTAAATACGCAGTATTTT,CASSQERSGGPVNTQYF
TRBV4-3,TRBD2,TRBJ2-3,NA,TGCGCCAGCAGCCAAAAGAGACTAGCGGCTAACACAGATACGCAGTATTTT,CASSQKRLAANTDTQYF
TRBV5-4,TRBD1,TRBJ2-7,NA,TGTGCCAGCAGCTTGGTCTTACACGGGACAGGGGGCAACGAGCAGTACTTC,CASSLVLHGTGGNEQYF
TRBV29-1,NA,TRBJ2-7,once,TGCAGCGTTGAACTGGCAGGAGGATACGAGCAGTACTTC,CSVELAGGYEQYF
TRBV6-1,NA,TRBJ1-1,NA,TGTGCCAGCAGTGAACAGCGGAGCGAAGCTTTCTTT,CASSEQRSEAFF
TRBV6-1,TRBD1,TRBJ1-2,once,TGTGCCAGCAGTGAACAAACAGGGGGCATAGGCTATGGCTACACCTTC,CASSEQTGGIGYGYTF
TRBV6-1,NA,TRBJ2-3,NA,TGTGCCAGCAGTCCCCAGGATACGCAGTATTTT,CASSPQDTQYF
TRBV7-9,TRBD1,TRBJ1-2,once,TGTGCCAGCAGCTTAGGACAGGGTGGTTATGGCTACACCTTC,CASSLGQGGYGYTF
TRBV6-5,TRBD2,TRBJ2-7,NA,TGTGCCAGCAGAATGGGACTAGCGGATATCTACGAGCAGTACTTC,CASRMGLADIYEQYF
TRBV19,NA,TRBJ2-7,NA,TGTGCCACCCCATCCTACGAGCAGTACTTC,CATPSYEQYF
TRBV7-8,NA,TRBJ1-6,NA,TGTGCCAGCAGCTTAAGGTCAGCGGGTTCACCCCTCCACTTT,CASSLRSAGSPLHF
TRBV7-9,NA,TRBJ1-2,NA,TGTGCCAGCAGCTTGGCCGGCGCAGGGCCACTGAGGGGCTACACCTTC,CASSLAGAGPLRGYTF
TRBV28,NA,TRBJ1-5,few,TGTGCCAGCAGTTTGAAATTGGGTGGTCAGCCCCAGCATTTT,CASSLKLGGQPQHF
TRBV18,NA,TRBJ2-3,NA,TGTGCCAGCTCACCACCGGCAGGGGGGGTCACAGATACGCAGTATTTT,CASSPPAGGVTDTQYF
TRBV29-1,TRBD1,TRBJ1-2,few,TGCAGCACCCAGGGGGTAGCTAACTATGGCTACACCTTC,CSTQGVANYGYTF
TRBV25-1,TRBD2,TRBJ2-2,NA,TGTGCCAGCAGTGAAAACCGACTAGCCGCGACCGGGGAGCTGTTTTTT,CASSENRLAATGELFF